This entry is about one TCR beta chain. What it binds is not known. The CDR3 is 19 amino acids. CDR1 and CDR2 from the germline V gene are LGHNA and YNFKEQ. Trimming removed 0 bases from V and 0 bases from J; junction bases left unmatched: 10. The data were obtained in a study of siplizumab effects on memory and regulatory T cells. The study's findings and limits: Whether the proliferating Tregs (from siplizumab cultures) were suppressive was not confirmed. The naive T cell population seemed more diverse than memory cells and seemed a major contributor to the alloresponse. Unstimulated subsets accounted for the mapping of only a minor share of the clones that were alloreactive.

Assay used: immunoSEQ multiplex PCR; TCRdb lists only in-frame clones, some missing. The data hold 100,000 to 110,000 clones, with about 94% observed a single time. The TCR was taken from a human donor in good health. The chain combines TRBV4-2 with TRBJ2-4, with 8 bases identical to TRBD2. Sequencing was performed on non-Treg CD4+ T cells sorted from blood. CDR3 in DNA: TGTGCCAGCAGCCAAGATTTACTAGCGGATACCATAGCCAAAAACATTCAGTACTTC. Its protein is CASSQDLLADTIAKNIQYF.